The rows below give T cell receptor beta chains drawn from one sample of a study of shared clonotypes between healthy human individuals. Using immunoSEQ multiplex PCR, the repertoire was profiled, and TCRdb retains in-frame clones only, with some absent. The sample lists about 2.4 million clones; under 95% were seen once. Sequencing was carried out using naive CD4+ T cells from PBMCs. The receptor source for this set is a man younger than 35 in good health. Some clones in this sample may be carry-over from other donors' samples. Both conserved end residues are part of each CDR3. D genes are given only for firm matches. Clone sizes are given selectively: once, few, many, or a class where the clone is expanded.

J: TRBJ2-7; size: NA; D: TRBD1; V: TRBV27; CDR3: CASHRTGGNHEQYF; DNA: TGTGCCAGCCACCGGACAGGGGGTAACCACGAGCAGTACTTC
J: TRBJ1-2; size: NA; D: NA; V: TRBV5-1; CDR3: CASSFQGPNYGYTF; DNA: TGCGCCAGCAGCTTTCAGGGGCCCAACTATGGCTACACCTTC
J: TRBJ2-2; size: NA; D: TRBD1; V: TRBV2; CDR3: CASLRQGFPTGELFF; DNA: TGTGCCAGCTTAAGACAGGGTTTCCCTACCGGGGAGCTGTTTTTT
J: TRBJ2-1; size: NA; D: TRBD2; V: TRBV29-1; CDR3: CSVIPGLAGEEQFF; DNA: TGCAGCGTTATTCCGGGACTAGCGGGAGAGGAGCAGTTCTTC
J: TRBJ1-3; size: NA; D: TRBD1; V: TRBV5-1; CDR3: CASSLKQQGALSGNTIYF; DNA: TGCGCCAGCAGCTTGAAACAACAGGGGGCCCTCTCTGGAAACACCATATATTTT
J: TRBJ1-2; size: NA; D: NA; V: TRBV28; CDR3: CASSLFWGPDGYTF; DNA: TGTGCCAGCAGTTTATTCTGGGGGCCGGATGGCTACACCTTC
J: TRBJ2-7; size: NA; D: NA; V: TRBV18; CDR3: CASSPTGSSYEQYF; DNA: TGTGCCAGCTCACCCACCGGGTCCTCCTACGAGCAGTACTTC
J: TRBJ1-4; size: NA; D: NA; V: TRBV28; CDR3: CASSLTQGSYEKLFF; DNA: TGTGCCAGCAGTCTGACTCAGGGGTCCTATGAAAAACTGTTTTTT
J: TRBJ2-7; size: NA; D: TRBD1; V: TRBV28; CDR3: CASIPGHTGGTYEQYF; DNA: TGTGCCAGCATCCCTGGCCATACAGGGGGCACCTACGAGCAGTACTTC
J: TRBJ2-3; size: NA; D: NA; V: TRBV7-9; CDR3: CASSGAFLGAQYF; DNA: TGTGCCAGCAGCGGGGCCTTTTTGGGGGCGCAGTATTTT
J: TRBJ2-7; size: NA; D: TRBD2; V: TRBV28; CDR3: CASSALGSGRPYEQYF; DNA: TGTGCCAGCAGTGCCCTGGGTAGCGGGCGCCCCTACGAGCAGTACTTC
J: TRBJ2-3; size: NA; D: TRBD1; V: TRBV5-1; CDR3: CASSSGTAGYTDTQYF; DNA: TGCGCCAGCAGCTCTGGGACAGCAGGTTACACAGATACGCAGTATTTT
J: TRBJ1-2; size: NA; D: TRBD1; V: TRBV28; CDR3: CATGTVYGYTF; DNA: TGTGCCACCGGGACAGTTTATGGCTACACCTTC
J: TRBJ2-5; size: once; D: TRBD2; V: TRBV11-2; CDR3: CASSLPGGETQYF; DNA: TGTGCCAGCAGCCTTCCGGGGGGGGAGACCCAGTACTTC
J: TRBJ2-3; size: NA; D: TRBD2; V: TRBV5-1; CDR3: CASSLFAGTSGTDTQYF; DNA: TGCGCCAGCAGCTTGTTTGCCGGGACTAGCGGTACAGATACGCAGTATTTT
J: TRBJ1-2; size: NA; D: NA; V: TRBV7-9; CDR3: CASSLLSSPNYGYTF; DNA: TGTGCCAGCAGCTTACTCTCAAGTCCTAACTATGGCTACACCTTC
J: TRBJ2-5; size: NA; D: NA; V: TRBV19; CDR3: CASSIDLSSMETQYF; DNA: TGTGCCAGTAGTATAGATCTTTCTAGCATGGAGACCCAGTACTTC
J: TRBJ2-7; size: NA; D: NA; V: TRBV11-2; CDR3: CASSFQRTAVSYEQYF; DNA: TGTGCCAGCAGCTTCCAACGGACAGCCGTATCCTACGAGCAGTACTTC
J: TRBJ2-3; size: NA; D: NA; V: TRBV18; CDR3: CASSPPSGTDTQYF; DNA: TGTGCCAGCTCACCACCGTCTGGCACAGATACGCAGTATTTT
J: TRBJ2-7; size: NA; D: NA; V: TRBV19; CDR3: CASSIGGGGNEQYF; DNA: TGTGCCAGTAGTATTGGAGGGGGAGGCAACGAGCAGTACTTC
J: TRBJ1-5; size: NA; D: NA; V: TRBV19; CDR3: CASSMGGAYQPQHF; DNA: TGTGCCAGTAGTATGGGGGGCGCCTATCAGCCCCAGCATTTT
J: TRBJ1-4; size: NA; D: NA; V: TRBV18; CDR3: CASSQLKGEKLFF; DNA: TGTGCCAGCTCGCAACTAAAGGGTGAAAAACTGTTTTTT
J: TRBJ1-2; size: NA; D: NA; V: TRBV10-3; CDR3: CAISEPNRREGGYTF; DNA: TGTGCCATCAGTGAACCGAATCGACGCGAGGGCGGCTACACCTTC
J: TRBJ2-1; size: NA; D: TRBD2; V: TRBV28; CDR3: CASSLAGGYNEQFF; DNA: TGTGCCAGCTCACTAGCGGGGGGATACAATGAGCAGTTCTTC
J: TRBJ1-1; size: NA; D: NA; V: TRBV27; CDR3: CASSPAQGGGENTEAFF; DNA: TGTGCCAGCAGCCCAGCACAGGGCGGGGGGGAGAACACTGAAGCTTTCTTT
J: TRBJ1-1; size: NA; D: NA; V: TRBV27; CDR3: CASWVSGFTRAAVAFF; DNA: TGTGCCAGCTGGGTGTCGGGGTTCACTCGAGCGGCTGTGGCTTTCTTT
J: TRBJ1-1; size: NA; D: NA; V: TRBV6-6; CDR3: CASSYSDILNTEAFF; DNA: TGTGCCAGCAGTTACTCGGACATCCTGAACACTGAAGCTTTCTTT
J: TRBJ2-7; size: NA; D: NA; V: TRBV5-1; CDR3: CASRSRPGASYEQYF; DNA: TGCGCCAGCAGATCCCGGCCGGGGGCCTCCTACGAGCAGTACTTC
J: TRBJ2-5; size: once; D: NA; V: TRBV23-1; CDR3: CASSQSTGGRETQYF; DNA: TGCGCCAGCAGTCAATCGACAGGCGGAAGAGAGACCCAGTACTTC
J: TRBJ2-7; size: NA; D: TRBD1; V: TRBV5-1; CDR3: CASSLRTGGKNEQYF; DNA: TGCGCCAGCAGCTTGAGGACAGGGGGCAAGAACGAGCAGTACTTC
J: TRBJ2-1; size: NA; D: NA; V: TRBV5-1; CDR3: CASSQAGTDYNEQFF; DNA: TGCGCCAGCAGCCAGGCAGGGACGGACTACAATGAGCAGTTCTTC
J: TRBJ2-1; size: NA; D: TRBD2; V: TRBV19; CDR3: CASSIGLAGVYEQFF; DNA: TGTGCCAGTAGTATCGGGCTAGCGGGAGTCTATGAGCAGTTCTTC
J: TRBJ2-7; size: NA; D: TRBD1; V: TRBV28; CDR3: CASSPQPGQGALYPEQYF; DNA: TGTGCCAGCAGCCCTCAACCGGGACAGGGGGCGCTGTATCCCGAGCAGTACTTC
J: TRBJ2-5; size: NA; D: NA; V: TRBV5-4; CDR3: CASSSARGQETQYF; DNA: TGTGCCAGCAGTTCTGCTCGGGGGCAAGAGACCCAGTACTTC
J: TRBJ2-2; size: NA; D: NA; V: TRBV7-3; CDR3: CASSLTAPPGRVGELFF; DNA: TGTGCCAGCAGCTTAACGGCACCCCCGGGGCGCGTCGGGGAGCTGTTTTTT
J: TRBJ1-2; size: NA; D: TRBD1; V: TRBV6-5; CDR3: CASSYQGAGGYTF; DNA: TGTGCCAGCAGTTATCAGGGGGCGGGTGGCTACACCTTC
J: TRBJ2-3; size: NA; D: NA; V: TRBV30; CDR3: CAGGAGIPDTQYF; DNA: TGTGCCGGGGGGGCAGGGATCCCAGATACGCAGTATTTT
J: TRBJ2-3; size: NA; D: TRBD2; V: TRBV2; CDR3: CASSEDRGREDTQYF; DNA: TGTGCCAGCAGTGAGGACCGTGGGAGGGAAGATACGCAGTATTTT
J: TRBJ2-7; size: NA; D: TRBD1; V: TRBV28; CDR3: CASRPDRYPYEQYF; DNA: TGTGCCAGCAGGCCGGACAGGTATCCCTACGAGCAGTACTTC
J: TRBJ2-5; size: NA; D: NA; V: TRBV4-2; CDR3: CASSQGGNSQETQYF; DNA: TGTGCCAGCAGCCAAGGTGGCAACAGCCAAGAGACCCAGTACTTC